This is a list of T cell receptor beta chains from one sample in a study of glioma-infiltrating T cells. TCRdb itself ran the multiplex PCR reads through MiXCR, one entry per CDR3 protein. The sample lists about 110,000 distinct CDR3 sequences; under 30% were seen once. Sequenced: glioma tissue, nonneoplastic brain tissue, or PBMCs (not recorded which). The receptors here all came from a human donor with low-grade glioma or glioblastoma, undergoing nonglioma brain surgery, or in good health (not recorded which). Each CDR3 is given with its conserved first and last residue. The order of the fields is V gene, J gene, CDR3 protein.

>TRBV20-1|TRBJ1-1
CSASRQGTEAFF
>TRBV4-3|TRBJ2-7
CASSQDRSRGYEQYF
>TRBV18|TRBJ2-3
CASSPAMERTGLIFTDTQYF
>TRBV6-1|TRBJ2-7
CASNGPHYEQYF
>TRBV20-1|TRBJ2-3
CSANGGAGTPRDTQYF
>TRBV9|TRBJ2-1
CASSYSLTSGGWDEQFF
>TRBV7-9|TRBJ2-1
CASSPWRNSYNEQFF
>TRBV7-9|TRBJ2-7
CASSPFSGGPNYEQYF
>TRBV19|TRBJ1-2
CASSWGGANYGYTF
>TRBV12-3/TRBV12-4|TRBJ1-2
CASSLRGGGGYTF
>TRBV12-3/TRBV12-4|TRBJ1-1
CASSLVGRAEAFF
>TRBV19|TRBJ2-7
CASSIVGTGYEQYF
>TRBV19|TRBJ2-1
CASSIVGRGLYNEQFF
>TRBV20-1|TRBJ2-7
CSANQYREYFEQYF
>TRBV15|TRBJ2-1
CATSRDLRGGISDNEQFF
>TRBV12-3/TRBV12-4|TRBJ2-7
CASRAGTGPYEQYF
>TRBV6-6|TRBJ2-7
CASSTRGTYERYF
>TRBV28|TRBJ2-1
CASSFTTGGPGEQFF
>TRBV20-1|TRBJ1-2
CSARLPGQGAYGYTF
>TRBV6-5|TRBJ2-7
CASSYYGPEAGEGSYEQYF
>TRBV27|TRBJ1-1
CASRQITEALF
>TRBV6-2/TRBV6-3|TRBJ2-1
CASSYSGPLWQFF